These 27 T cell receptor beta chains originate from one sample sequenced in a study of identical twins. TCRdb re-called the 5' RACE reads through MiXCR, storing one row per CDR3 protein. This sample has some 570,000 distinct CDR3 sequences, with more than 20% found just once. Another study also made use of these data, one on yellow fever vaccine responses in identical twins.

The source material was CD4+ T cells sorted from blood. The receptor source for this set is a woman between 18 and 29 years old in good health.

In this sample, this clonotype turned up many times. The rearrangement joins TRBV20-1 to TRBJ1-6; TRBD1 matches 9 bases. V lost 5 bases, J lost 9 bases, and 8 bases stayed unmatched. Germline CDR1 is DFQATT and CDR2 is SNEGSKA (reference sequence). CDR3 length: 14 residues. CDR3 sequence: CSALRTGEVSPLHF. In DNA, the CDR3 is TGCAGTGCTCTAAGGACAGGGGAGGTTTCACCCCTCCACTTT.

This clonotype occurred a few times. This sequence joins TRBV5-1 and TRBJ1-1, with TRBD1 matching 9 bases. V was pared by 3 bases and J by 0 bases, with 3 bases of the junction left unmatched. Germline assignment: CDR1 SGHRS and CDR2 YFSETQ. The CDR3 is 15 residues long. The CDR3 DNA sequence: TGCGCCAGCAGCTCGGGACAGGGCGTGAACACTGAAGCTTTCTTT. It yields the protein CASSSGQGVNTEAFF.

This clonotype was observed at least ten times. This rearrangement joins TRBV5-1 to TRBJ1-3, with no clear D. The CDR3 has 15 residues. V was shortened by 1 base and J by 1 base, with 9 bases between the two germline ends. Per the germline V gene, CDR1 is SGHRS and CDR2 is YFSETQ. CDR3: CASSLPASSGNTIYF. CDR3 nucleotide sequence: TGCGCCAGCAGCTTGCCGGCGTCTTCTGGAAACACCATATATTTT. Full variable domain (outside the CDR3, taken from reference TRBV5-1 and TRBJ1-3): KAGVTQTPRYLIKTRGQQVTLSCSPISGHRSVSWYQQTPGQGLQFLFEYFSETQRNKGNFPGRFSGRQFSNSRSEMNVSTLELGDSALYLCASSLPASSGNTIYFGEGSWLTVV.

The J gene is TRBJ2-3, the V gene TRBV10-2; tentatively, D is TRBD2 (6 bases). The CDR3 covers 16 residues. Germline V gives CDR1 WSHSY, CDR2 SAAADI. V lost 2 bases, J lost 1 base, and 13 bases lay in between. The chain's CDR3 is CASSEPGRLGTDTQYF. For the CDR3, the DNA is TGCGCCAGCAGTGAGCCAGGGAGGTTGGGCACAGATACGCAGTATTTT.

The chain has TRBV7-9 and TRBJ2-1, with 9 bases aligning to TRBD2. CDR3 length: 16 amino acids. Germline V gene lookup returns CDR1 SEHNR and CDR2 FQNEAQ (reference sequence). V lost 5 bases and J lost 2; bases outside the gene matches: 7. Here the CDR3 reads CASSGAGTSPYNEQFF. As DNA, the CDR3 is TGTGCCAGCAGCGGGGCCGGGACTAGCCCCTACAATGAGCAGTTCTTC.

As regards this clonotype: The conserved closing phenylalanine or tryptophan is absent in this CDR3, likely reflecting a read error. The chain joins TRBV10-3 to TRBJ2-5; D is possibly TRBD1 (6 bases). Germline V gene sequence: CDR1 ENHRY, CDR2 SYGVKD. The CDR3 extends over 14 amino acids. Trimming pared 2 bases from V and 5 bases from J, leaving 12 bases between. The CDR3 nucleotides are TGTGCCATCAGTGAGGGCAGGGGAGAGGAGACCCAGTACCTC. As protein: CAISEGRGEETQYL.

The chain recombines TRBV6-2 or TRBV6-3 with TRBJ1-5; no definite D call. The CDR3 consists of 13 residues. Germline CDR1 MNHEY, CDR2 SVGEGT. V dropped 0 bases and J dropped 6 bases, with 6 bases sitting between them. CDR3 nucleotide sequence: TGTGCCAGCAGTTACTCAGACGGTCAGCCCCAGCATTTT. Translation gives CASSYSDGQPQHF.

The chain combines TRBV6-1 with TRBJ2-3; the D call may be TRBD1 or TRBD2 (5 bases each). Per the germline V gene, CDR1 is MNHNS and CDR2 is SASEGT. Deletions cut 6 bases from V and 2 bases from J, with 15 bases between. This CDR3 region has 15 residues. The CDR3 sequence is CASRRARDPTDTQYF. Written as DNA, the CDR3 is TGTGCCAGCAGAAGGGCCAGGGACCCCACAGATACGCAGTATTTT.

This clonotype was detected a few times. V usage is TRBV20-1 and J usage is TRBJ2-1, with D perhaps being TRBD1 or TRBD2 (7 bases each). The CDR3 consists of 14 residues. Germline CDR1 is DFQATT and CDR2 is SNEGSKA (reference sequence). The ends were cut back, 6 bases at V and 0 bases at J, with 12 bases in the middle. CDR3 region: CSAREGASYNEQFF. CDR3 DNA: TGCAGTGCCAGGGAGGGGGCCTCCTACAATGAGCAGTTCTTC.

The rearrangement uses TRBV3-1 and TRBJ2-1; 9 bases are shared with TRBD2. The CDR3 runs 17 residues. The V segment lost 3 bases and the J segment 7 bases; nucleotides outside the gene matches: 13. CDR1 is LGHDT and CDR2 is YNNKEL in the germline V gene (reference sequence). The CDR3 DNA is TGTGCCAGCAGCCAGCCCCCGCTAGCGGGAAGCTTGAATGAGCAGTTCTTC. This codes for CASSQPPLAGSLNEQFF.

DNA for the CDR3: TGTGCCAGCAGAAGACTAGCGGGACCTCTCTATGAGCAGTTCTTC. Protein product: CASRRLAGPLYEQFF. This chain connects TRBV12-3 or TRBV12-4 to TRBJ2-1; 11 nucleotides line up with TRBD2. Unmatched junction bases numbered 9, after V lost 6 bases and J lost 8 bases. The CDR3 contains 15 residues.

In its sample, this clonotype was seen a few times. The chain recombines TRBV4-1 with TRBJ2-5, with D perhaps matching TRBD2 (5 bases). Germline assignment: CDR1 MGHRA and CDR2 YSYEKL. V was clipped by 0 bases and J by 5 bases, with 13 bases between them. This CDR3 comprises 15 residues. DNA of the CDR3: TGCGCCAGCAGCCAAGATGGGCGGGCAGTGGAGACCCAGTACTTC. Translated, it gives CASSQDGRAVETQYF.

The chain is built from TRBV6-5 and TRBJ1-2; D is uncertain. The CDR3 extends over 13 amino acids. Germline CDR1 MNHEY, CDR2 SVGAGI. Trimming cost V 0 bases and J 7 bases, with 9 bases left between them. CDR3 sequence: CASSYSREFGYTF. CDR3 bases: TGTGCCAGCAGTTACTCAAGGGAATTTGGCTACACCTTC.

This clonotype came up once. The chain uses TRBV20-1 and TRBJ2-5; D not resolved. The V gene lost 1 base and the J gene lost 5 bases, with 14 bases spanning the gap. The germline CDR1 and CDR2 sequences are DFQATT and SNEGSKA (reference sequence). The CDR3 sequence is 14 residues long. The CDR3 DNA sequence: TGCAGTGCTAGAGTTTTCGGACCTAAGGAGACCCAGTACTTC. This codes for CSARVFGPKETQYF.

This clonotype came up a few times. The rearrangement links TRBV7-6 to TRBJ2-3, with D perhaps TRBD2 (7 bases). Deletions cut 1 base from V and 3 bases from J, with 14 bases between. The germline gives CDR1 SGHVS, CDR2 FNYEAQ. This CDR3 region has 16 residues. The CDR3 DNA is TGTGCCAGCAGCTTAGGGGCCAGGGGAGGGACAGATACGCAGTATTTT. This sequence encodes CASSLGARGGTDTQYF. The full variable domain, its missing parts supplied by reference TRBV7-6 and TRBJ2-3, is GAGVSQSPRYKVTKRGQDVALRCDPISGHVSLYWYRQALGQGPEFLTYFNYEAQQDKSGLPNDRFSAERPEGSISTLTIQRTEQRDSAMYRCASSLGARGGTDTQYFGPGTRLTVL.

As regards this clonotype: A much more abundant neighbour one base away suggests this may be a read error. The V and J genes are TRBV5-1 and TRBJ2-5, with TRBD1 identical over 7 bases. CDR3 size: 16 residues. Germline V CDR1 and CDR2: SGHRS, YFSETQ. The CDR3 DNA follows: TGCGCCAGCAGCTTGGGGTGGCAGGGGGAACAAGAGACCCGGTACTTC. It codes for CASSLGWQGEQETRYF.

This clonotype turned up a few times. V gene TRBV10-3 combines with J gene TRBJ1-2; the D is unclear. This CDR3 spans 11 amino acids. Germline V gives CDR1 ENHRY, CDR2 SYGVKD. Trimming cost V 6 bases and J 3 bases, with 5 bases left between them. The CDR3 DNA sequence: TGTGCCATCAGGGTAGACTATGGCTACACCTTC. Amino acids: CAIRVDYGYTF.

This clonotype was counted only a few times. The CDR3, as DNA: TGCGCCAGCAGCTTGGCAGCGGTCAACTACAATGAGCAGTTCTTC. Amino acids: CASSLAAVNYNEQFF. The V gene is TRBV5-1, the J gene TRBJ2-1; TRBD2 might be the D (5 bases). Germline V gives CDR1 SGHRS, CDR2 YFSETQ. Trimming stripped 0 bases from V and 3 bases from J, with 10 bases between. The CDR3 is 15 residues long.

This clonotype occurred a few times. The rearrangement links TRBV28 to TRBJ2-3; TRBD2 might be the D (6 bases). V was pared by 5 bases and J by 4 bases, with 13 bases between. The CDR3 covers 14 residues. CDR1 MDHEN and CDR2 SYDVKM come from the germline V gene. The CDR3 here is CASSSGLPPDTQYF. CDR3 DNA: TGTGCCAGCAGTAGCGGGTTGCCCCCAGATACGCAGTATTTT.

The V and J genes are TRBV3-1 and TRBJ2-5; D perhaps matches TRBD2 (6 bases). V lost 8 bases, J lost 3 bases, and 16 bases lay in between. Germline CDR1 and CDR2: LGHDT and YNNKEL (reference sequence). This CDR3 spans 14 amino acids. The CDR3 is CASGTGSDKETQYF. Written as DNA, the CDR3 is TGTGCCAGCGGCACCGGGAGCGACAAAGAGACCCAGTACTTC.

CDR3 DNA sequence: TGTGCCAGCAGTTACTCACTACCGGGACTAGCGGGAGGTGTGCAGTACTTC. Translation gives CASSYSLPGLAGGVQYF. The rearrangement joins TRBV6-5 to TRBJ2-7, with 15 bases lining up with TRBD2. V lost 0 bases and J lost 9; bases outside the gene matches: 9. Germline V CDR1 and CDR2: MNHEY, SVGAGI. The length of the CDR3 is 17 residues.

This clonotype turned up a few times. The chain carries TRBV27 and TRBJ2-1; maybe TRBD1 (6 bases). The V end lost 2 bases, the J end lost 9 bases, and 8 bases lay between the germline ends. CDR3 size: 12 residues. The V gene's germline CDR1 is MNHEY and CDR2 SMNVEV (reference sequence). The CDR3 DNA follows: TGTGCCAGCAGTTTAAGGGGGACTGAGCAGTTCTTC. Translation gives CASSLRGTEQFF.

V and J are TRBV20-1 and TRBJ1-4, with D possibly being TRBD1 (5 bases). Germline CDR1 reads DFQATT; CDR2 reads SNEGSKA (reference sequence). Trimming took off 1 base at V and 13 bases at J, with 13 bases between the two ends. The CDR3 loop spans 12 amino acids. The CDR3 loop is CSARALAGGLFF. Here the CDR3 DNA reads TGCAGTGCTAGAGCCCTCGCCGGGGGACTGTTTTTT.

The chain combines TRBV20-1 with TRBJ2-3; either TRBD1 or TRBD2 may fit D (5 bases each). The CDR3 has 14 amino acids. In germline, CDR1 is DFQATT, CDR2 SNEGSKA (reference sequence). V was clipped by 3 bases and J by 1 base, with 11 bases between them. CDR3 protein: CSASPGRGTDTQYF. The CDR3 DNA sequence: TGCAGTGCTAGCCCGGGACGAGGCACAGATACGCAGTATTTT.

V usage is TRBV10-2 and J usage is TRBJ2-7; D is uncertain. Trimming took off 5 bases at V and 2 bases at J, with 4 bases between the two ends. CDR1 and CDR2 from the germline V gene are WSHSY and SAAADI. This CDR3 comprises 11 residues. CDR3 amino acids: CASSWTYEQYF. The CDR3 DNA reads as TGCGCCAGCAGTTGGACCTACGAGCAGTACTTC.

The chain carries TRBV24-1 and TRBJ2-2; TRBD1 aligns across 7 bases. The junction had 7 bases not matched to a gene; V was cut back by 8 bases and J by 8 bases. Per germline, CDR1 KGHDR and CDR2 SFDVKD. The CDR3 totals 13 residues. CDR3 coding DNA: TGTGCCACCAACGACAGGGTTCAGGGGGAGCTGTTTTTT. Translated, it gives CATNDRVQGELFF.

The V call is TRBV5-4, the J call TRBJ1-1; D not certain. With 3 bases removed from V and 3 bases from J, the gap between germline ends came to 12 bases. The germline CDR1 and CDR2 sequences are SGHNT and YYREEE (reference sequence). This CDR3 is 14 amino acids long. CDR3 region: CASSWSGVYTEAFF. The CDR3 DNA is TGTGCCAGCAGCTGGTCGGGAGTATACACTGAAGCTTTCTTT.